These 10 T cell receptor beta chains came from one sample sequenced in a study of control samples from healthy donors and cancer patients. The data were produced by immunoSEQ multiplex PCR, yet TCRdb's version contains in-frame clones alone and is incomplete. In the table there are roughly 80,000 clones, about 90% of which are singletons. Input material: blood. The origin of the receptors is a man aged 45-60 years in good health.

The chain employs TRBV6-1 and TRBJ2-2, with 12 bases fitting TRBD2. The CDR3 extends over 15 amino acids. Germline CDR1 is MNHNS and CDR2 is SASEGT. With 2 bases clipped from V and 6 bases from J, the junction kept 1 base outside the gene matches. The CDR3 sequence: CASSELAGGPGELFF. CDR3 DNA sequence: TGTGCCAGCAGTGAACTAGCGGGGGGGCCCGGGGAGCTGTTTTTT.

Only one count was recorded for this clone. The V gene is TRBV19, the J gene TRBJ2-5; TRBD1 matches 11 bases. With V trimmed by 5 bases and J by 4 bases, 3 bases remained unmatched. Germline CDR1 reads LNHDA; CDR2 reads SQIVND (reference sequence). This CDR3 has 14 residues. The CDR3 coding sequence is TGTGCCAGTAGTGCCGGGACAGGGGGAGAGACCCAGTACTTC. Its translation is CASSAGTGGETQYF. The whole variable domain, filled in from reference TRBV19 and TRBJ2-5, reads DGGITQSPKYLFRKEGQNVTLSCEQNLNHDAMYWYRQDPGQGLRLIYYSQIVNDFQKGDIAEGYSVSREKKESFPLTVTSAQKNPTAFYLCASSAGTGGETQYFGPGTRLLVL.

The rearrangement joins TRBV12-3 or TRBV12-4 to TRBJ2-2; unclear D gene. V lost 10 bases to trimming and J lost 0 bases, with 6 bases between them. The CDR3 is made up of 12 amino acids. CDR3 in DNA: TGTGCCACCTCAGCGAACACCGGGGAGCTGTTTTTT. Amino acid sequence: CATSANTGELFF.

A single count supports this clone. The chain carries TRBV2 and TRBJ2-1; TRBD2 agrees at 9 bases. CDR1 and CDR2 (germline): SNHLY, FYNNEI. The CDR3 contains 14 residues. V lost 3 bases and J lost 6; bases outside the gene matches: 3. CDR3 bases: TGTGCCAGCAGTGATAGCGGGGGACTCAATGAGCAGTTCTTC. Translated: CASSDSGGLNEQFF.

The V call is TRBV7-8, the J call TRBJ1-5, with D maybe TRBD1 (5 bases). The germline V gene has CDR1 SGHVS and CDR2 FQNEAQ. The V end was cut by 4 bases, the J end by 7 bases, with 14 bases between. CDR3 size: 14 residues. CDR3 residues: CASSSPREGQPQHF. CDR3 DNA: TGTGCCAGCAGCTCACCCAGGGAAGGACAGCCCCAGCATTTT.

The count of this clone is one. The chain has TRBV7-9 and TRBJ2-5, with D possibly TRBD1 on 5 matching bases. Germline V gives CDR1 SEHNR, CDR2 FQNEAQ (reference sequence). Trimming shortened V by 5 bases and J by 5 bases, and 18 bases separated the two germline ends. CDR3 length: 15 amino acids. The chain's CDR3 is CASSPPGLGAETQYF. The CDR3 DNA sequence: TGTGCCAGCAGCCCACCGGGCCTAGGGGCCGAGACCCAGTACTTC.

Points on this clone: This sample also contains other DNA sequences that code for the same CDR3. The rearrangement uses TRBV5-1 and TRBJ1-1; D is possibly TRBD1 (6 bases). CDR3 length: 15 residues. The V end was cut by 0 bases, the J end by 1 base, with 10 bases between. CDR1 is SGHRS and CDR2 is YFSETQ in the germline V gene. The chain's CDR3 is CASSLVSGANTEAFF. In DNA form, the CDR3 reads TGCGCCAGCAGCTTGGTATCAGGGGCGAACACTGAAGCTTTCTTT. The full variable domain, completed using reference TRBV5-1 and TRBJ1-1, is KAGVTQTPRYLIKTRGQQVTLSCSPISGHRSVSWYQQTPGQGLQFLFEYFSETQRNKGNFPGRFSGRQFSNSRSEMNVSTLELGDSALYLCASSLVSGANTEAFFGQGTRLTVV.

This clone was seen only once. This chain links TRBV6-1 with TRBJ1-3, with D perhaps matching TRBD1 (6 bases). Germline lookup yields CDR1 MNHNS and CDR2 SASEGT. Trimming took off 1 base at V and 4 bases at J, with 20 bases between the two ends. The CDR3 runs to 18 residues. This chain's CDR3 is CASSEGPLRRGTGNTIYF. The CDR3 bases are TGTGCCAGCAGTGAAGGGCCCCTTCGGCGAGGGACAGGAAACACCATATATTTT.

CDR3 in DNA: TGTGCCACCAGCAGAGATGGGGGGTTCACAGATACGCAGTATTTT. It is translated as CATSRDGGFTDTQYF. V is TRBV15 and J is TRBJ2-3, with D maybe TRBD2 (6 bases). This CDR3 comprises 15 residues. The V and J ends lost 0 bases and 2 bases respectively, with 9 bases between them. Germline V gives CDR1 LNHNV, CDR2 YYDKDF (reference sequence).

The DNA for the CDR3 is TGTGCCAGCAGATCTAGCGGGGGTCTGGAGACCCAGTACTTC. It encodes CASRSSGGLETQYF. V is TRBV6-5 and J is TRBJ2-5; 10 positions match TRBD2. Germline CDR1 reads MNHEY; CDR2 reads SVGAGI. V lost 6 bases and J lost 5; bases outside the gene matches: 6. The CDR3 runs 14 residues.